Following are 32 T cell receptor beta chains from one sample sequenced in a study of blood T cell repertoires in COVID-19 (dated by TCRdb to the early 2020s). The library was obtained by the immunoSEQ multiplex PCR assay. TCRdb retrieved this table from immuneACCESS and kept in-frame rearrangements only. Not all clones are present; in checked studies, unresolved V genes account for under half, and no reason is known for the remainder. The sample includes 100,000 or so clones, with approximately 80% observed a single time. The top ten clonotypes cover approximately 9% of the sample. Sequencing was carried out using peripheral blood. The receptors were gathered from a woman in her 70s with acute or convalescent COVID-19.

This clone was counted a few times. The chain links TRBV12-3 or TRBV12-4 to TRBJ1-3; D uncertain. Between the trimmed V and J ends, which lost 6 bases and 7 bases, there was a span of 7 bases. There are 11 residues in the CDR3. The CDR3 region is CASRRGNTIYF. The CDR3 DNA reads TGTGCCAGCAGAAGAGGGAACACCATATATTTT.

This sequence joins TRBV30 and TRBJ2-7, with D tentatively TRBD1 (5 bases). This CDR3 spans 11 amino acids. Trimming removed 2 bases at V and 7 bases at J, with 9 bases between. The germline V gene encodes CDR1 GTSNPN and CDR2 SVGIG (reference sequence). The CDR3 DNA reads as TGTGCCTGGAGTAATTCAGGGGAGCAGTACTTC. The encoded protein is CAWSNSGEQYF.

This chain links TRBV10-3 with TRBJ2-1; 7 bases are shared with TRBD1. Trimming removed 0 bases from V and 15 bases from J; junction bases left unmatched: 8. Germline CDR1 and CDR2: ENHRY and SYGVKD. The CDR3 runs to 13 residues. CDR3 sequence (DNA): TGTGCCATCAGTGAGTCCCTAGGACAGGTGGGGTTCTTC. The encoded protein is CAISESLGQVGFF.

The chain has TRBV30 and TRBJ1-1; D possibly corresponds to TRBD1 (6 bases). Germline V gene lookup returns CDR1 GTSNPN and CDR2 SVGIG (reference sequence). Trimming shortened V by 4 bases and J by 2 bases, and 11 bases separated the two germline ends. The CDR3 sequence is 13 residues long. CDR3 in amino acids: CAWTPRGNTEAFF. CDR3 DNA: TGTGCCTGGACCCCCAGGGGAAACACTGAAGCTTTCTTT.

The chain is built from TRBV4-1 and TRBJ2-3, with 9 bases matching TRBD1. The length of the CDR3 is 19 residues. Germline trimming cut 1 base from V and 4 bases from J; bases unmatched to any gene: 15. Germline V CDR1 and CDR2: MGHRA, YSYEKL. This chain's CDR3 is CASSQGAAPGQGDADTQYF. CDR3 nucleotides: TGCGCCAGCAGCCAAGGTGCTGCCCCGGGACAGGGAGACGCAGATACGCAGTATTTT.

This clone was detected a few times. The chain has TRBV6-2 or TRBV6-3 and TRBJ2-7, with a possible D match to TRBD2 (7 bases). This CDR3 contains 15 residues. Trimming took 5 bases from V and 3 from J, leaving 17 bases between them. Germline V gene sequence: CDR1 MNHEY, CDR2 SVGEGT. The CDR3 DNA reads TGTGCCAGCAGTCCGAGGGGGGGGTACCACTACGAGCAGTACTTC. This sequence encodes CASSPRGGYHYEQYF.

The gene calls are TRBV30 and TRBJ2-7, with 9 bases that match TRBD1. Germline V gene data show CDR1 as GTSNPN and CDR2 as SVGIG (reference sequence). V lost 5 bases to trimming and J lost 6 bases; unmatched junction nucleotides: 8. The length of the CDR3 is 13 residues. The CDR3 sequence: CAWDRTGVSEQYF. CDR3 DNA: TGTGCCTGGGATAGGACAGGGGTTAGCGAGCAGTACTTC.

This clone was detected only once. The V and J genes are TRBV28 and TRBJ2-5, with 14 bases matching TRBD2. The CDR3 covers 15 residues. Germline-derived CDR1 and CDR2 are MDHEN and SYDVKM. The junction had 6 bases not matched to a gene; V was cut back by 5 bases and J by 7 bases. CDR3 protein: CASSPSGTSGRTQYF. The CDR3 DNA is TGTGCCAGCAGTCCCTCGGGGACTAGCGGGAGGACCCAGTACTTC.

This clone turned up a few times. The rearrangement joins TRBV2 to TRBJ1-4; D perhaps matches TRBD1 (5 bases). Per the germline V gene, CDR1 is SNHLY and CDR2 is FYNNEI. The CDR3 is 17 residues long. Trimming pared 4 bases from V and 0 bases from J, leaving 15 bases between. Here the CDR3 DNA reads TGTGCCAGCAGTGGGCACAGGCTTCTGGCAACTAATGAAAAACTGTTTTTT. As protein: CASSGHRLLATNEKLFF.

V gene TRBV5-1 combines with J gene TRBJ2-1, with 10 bases fitting TRBD2. CDR1 SGHRS and CDR2 YFSETQ come from the germline V gene. This CDR3 is 16 amino acids long. V trimming: 0 bases; J trimming: 4 bases; junction bases outside the gene matches: 4. The CDR3 is CASSLGWTSGYNEQFF. CDR3 coding DNA: TGCGCCAGCAGCTTGGGTTGGACTAGCGGTTACAATGAGCAGTTCTTC.

This clone came up a few times. The chain joins TRBV28 to TRBJ1-3; weak D call: TRBD1 (6 bases). Germline V gene data show CDR1 as MDHEN and CDR2 as SYDVKM. The CDR3 consists of 17 residues. V shed 4 bases and J shed 0 bases, with 16 bases lying between them. CDR3 in DNA: TGTGCCAGCAGTTGGGGGGGCAGGCGGAGCTCTGGAAACACCATATATTTT. Its translation is CASSWGGRRSSGNTIYF.

CDR3 bases: TGTGCCAGCAGTGAATTGGGTGGACAGCACACAGATACGCAGTATTTT. As protein: CASSELGGQHTDTQYF. The V call is TRBV6-1, the J call TRBJ2-3; tentatively, D is TRBD1 (6 bases). V gave up 2 bases and J gave up 2 bases, with 14 bases separating them. Germline V gene lookup returns CDR1 MNHNS and CDR2 SASEGT. The CDR3 has 16 amino acids.

The chain is built from TRBV6-2 or TRBV6-3 and TRBJ2-1; TRBD2 might be the D (6 bases). The V end lost 2 bases, the J end lost 6 bases, and 20 bases lay between the germline ends. This CDR3 has 17 residues. Germline CDR1 MNHEY, CDR2 SVGEGT. The CDR3 region is CASSYGPEGLAPNEQFF. In nucleotides, the CDR3 is TGTGCCAGCAGTTACGGGCCGGAGGGACTGGCGCCCAATGAGCAGTTCTTC.

The chain combines TRBV19 with TRBJ1-3; the match to TRBD1 covers 11 bases. The germline gives CDR1 LNHDA, CDR2 SQIVND (reference sequence). Trimming removed 6 bases from V and 4 bases from J; junction bases left unmatched: 2. The CDR3 has 14 residues. CDR3 DNA: TGTGCCAGTAGCTGGACAGGGGGCGGAAACACCATATATTTT. Its protein is CASSWTGGGNTIYF.

The chain links TRBV7-2 to TRBJ2-2; 10 nucleotides agree with TRBD1. V shed 5 bases, J shed 7 bases, and the junction held 7 bases outside the gene matches. This CDR3 has 15 amino acids. Germline-derived CDR1 and CDR2 are SGHTA and FQGNSA. This chain's CDR3 is CASSARQGASGELFF. The CDR3 DNA follows: TGTGCCAGCAGCGCGCGACAGGGGGCGAGCGGGGAGCTGTTTTTT.

This chain connects TRBV10-3 to TRBJ1-1; 11 bases agree with TRBD1. Germline trimming cut 4 bases from V and 2 bases from J; bases unmatched to any gene: 9. Germline V CDR1 and CDR2: ENHRY, SYGVKD. The CDR3 consists of 17 residues. This CDR3 is CAISGYRTGGVNTEAFF. The DNA of the CDR3 is TGTGCCATCAGTGGATACAGGACAGGGGGCGTCAACACTGAAGCTTTCTTT.

The V gene is TRBV30, the J gene TRBJ1-2; 7 bases match TRBD1. Trimming took 2 bases from V and 0 from J; bases not matched to a gene: 9. Germline CDR1 and CDR2: GTSNPN and SVGIG (reference sequence). This CDR3 is 16 amino acids long. CDR3 in amino acids: CAWSRGGQVTNYGYTF. The CDR3 nucleotides read TGTGCCTGGAGTCGCGGAGGACAGGTGACTAACTATGGCTACACCTTC. The complete variable domain, with remaining parts taken from reference TRBV30 and TRBJ1-2, reads SQTIHQWPATLVQPVGSPLSLECTVEGTSNPNLYWYRQAAGRGLQLLFYSVGIGQISSEVPQNLSASRPQDRQFILSSKKLLLSDSGFYLCAWSRGGQVTNYGYTFGSGTRLTVV.

V usage is TRBV6-1 and J usage is TRBJ1-5; possibly TRBD1 for D (5 bases). The CDR3 runs to 15 residues. The germline V gene has CDR1 MNHNS and CDR2 SASEGT. Deletions cut 2 bases from V and 7 bases from J, with 15 bases between. As DNA, the CDR3 is TGTGCCAGCAGTGAATTCAGGGCAGGGTCCCAGCCCCAGCATTTT. Translation: CASSEFRAGSQPQHF.

The table lists this clone with a few counts. The chain combines TRBV12-2 with TRBJ1-1. TRBV12-2 is a documented pseudogene. The CDR3 is 10 residues long. The CDR3 spells CASRLYGAFF. The DNA of the CDR3 is TGTGCAAGTCGCTTATACGGGGCTTTCTTT.

The chain is built from TRBV7-2 and TRBJ1-6; 7 positions agree with TRBD1. V lost 4 bases, J lost 7 bases, and 10 bases stayed unmatched. This CDR3 is built from 16 residues. Germline lookup yields CDR1 SGHTA and CDR2 FQGNSA. In nucleotides, the CDR3 is TGTGCCAGCAGCTCCCCTCCAGACAGGGACAATTCACCCCTCCACTTT. It translates to CASSSPPDRDNSPLHF.

The rearrangement joins TRBV13 to TRBJ2-3, with 14 bases matching TRBD2. The CDR3 is 18 residues long. With V trimmed by 5 bases and J by 2 bases, 9 bases remained unmatched. CDR1 is PRHDT and CDR2 is FYEKMQ in the germline V gene (reference sequence). As DNA, the CDR3 is TGTGCCAGCAGCAAAGAGGGACTAGCGGGGGACCTCACAGATACGCAGTATTTT. Translated: CASSKEGLAGDLTDTQYF.

The chain is built from TRBV10-3 and TRBJ2-3, with a possible D match to TRBD1 (6 bases). Germline loops: CDR1 ENHRY, CDR2 SYGVKD. This CDR3 comprises 14 residues. Trimming pared 4 bases from V and 4 bases from J, leaving 12 bases between. The CDR3 sequence: CAISVGRGPDTQYF. CDR3 bases: TGTGCCATCAGTGTGGGCAGGGGCCCAGATACGCAGTATTTT.

The chain combines TRBV7-7 with TRBJ2-5, with 13 bases aligning to TRBD2. Germline V gene lookup returns CDR1 SSHAT and CDR2 FNYEAQ (reference sequence). V was clipped by 5 bases and J by 4 bases; unmatched bases: 7. There are 16 residues in the CDR3. CDR3 in DNA: TGTGCCAGCAGCCAGGCACTAGCGGGGGGGCGAGAGACCCAGTACTTC. It is translated as CASSQALAGGRETQYF.

The J gene is TRBJ2-7, the V gene TRBV19; 10 nucleotides match TRBD2. Germline CDR1 LNHDA, CDR2 SQIVND (reference sequence). The V gene end was trimmed by 0 bases and the J gene end by 6 bases; junction bases not matched to a gene: 5. The CDR3 is 15 residues long. The CDR3 region is CASSIELAGNGEQYF. The CDR3 DNA reads TGTGCCAGTAGTATAGAACTAGCGGGGAACGGCGAGCAGTACTTC.

This clone has a count of ten or more. V gene TRBV7-2 combines with J gene TRBJ1-2; D gene unclear. This CDR3 is 13 amino acids long. Trimming pared 2 bases from V and 4 bases from J, leaving 8 bases between. Germline V CDR1 and CDR2: SGHTA, FQGNSA. DNA for the CDR3: TGTGCCAGCAGCTTATACACAAGCTATGGCTACACCTTC. As protein: CASSLYTSYGYTF.

The chain uses TRBV21-1 and TRBJ1-6. TRBV21-1 is a pseudogene locus. CDR3 size: 14 residues. The CDR3 loop reads CASGGFAAGEPLHF. The DNA for the CDR3 is TGTGCCAGCGGAGGGTTCGCCGCGGGAGAACCCCTCCACTTT.

The rearrangement joins TRBV19 to TRBJ2-2; D is possibly TRBD2 (5 bases). Germline CDR1 LNHDA, CDR2 SQIVND (reference sequence). CDR3 length equals 13 residues. V was cut by 5 bases and J by 6 bases, with 10 bases left in between. CDR3 nucleotides: TGTGCCAGTAGTCTCTACGGGGCCGGGGAGCTGTTTTTT. It is translated as CASSLYGAGELFF.

The rearrangement links TRBV7-2 to TRBJ1-5; D unresolved. The V gene lost 1 base and the J gene lost 4 bases, with 8 bases spanning the gap. CDR3 length equals 14 residues. Germline V CDR1 and CDR2: SGHTA, FQGNSA. The DNA of the CDR3 is TGTGCCAGCAGCTTAGACCGCGATAATCAGCCCCAGCATTTT. The encoded protein is CASSLDRDNQPQHF.

The genes are TRBV30 and TRBJ1-1; D is uncertain. V was trimmed by 0 bases and J by 7 bases, leaving 6 bases between them. This CDR3 contains 11 residues. Germline V CDR1 and CDR2: GTSNPN, SVGIG (reference sequence). The CDR3: CAWSVYSEAFF. The CDR3 DNA follows: TGTGCCTGGAGTGTATATAGTGAAGCTTTCTTT. The variable domain in full, with the rest retrieved from reference TRBV30 and TRBJ1-1, is SQTIHQWPATLVQPVGSPLSLECTVEGTSNPNLYWYRQAAGRGLQLLFYSVGIGQISSEVPQNLSASRPQDRQFILSSKKLLLSDSGFYLCAWSVYSEAFFGQGTRLTVV.

The rearrangement links TRBV28 to TRBJ2-1, with D unclear. The CDR3 extends over 13 amino acids. Germline CDR1 and CDR2: MDHEN and SYDVKM. Between the trimmed V and J ends, which lost 6 bases and 0 bases, there was a span of 6 bases. The CDR3 nucleotides are TGTGCCAGCAGCCCTAGCTCCTACAATGAGCAGTTCTTC. Translating gives CASSPSSYNEQFF.

This clone was seen just once. The chain has TRBV28 and TRBJ2-2; 8 positions match TRBD1. The germline CDR1 and CDR2 sequences are MDHEN and SYDVKM. J was trimmed by 6 bases and V by 1 base; bases with no gene match: 13. The CDR3 spans 18 residues. This CDR3 is CASSLSLMDRARSGELFF. CDR3 nucleotide sequence: TGTGCCAGCAGTTTATCCTTAATGGACAGGGCTCGTTCCGGGGAGCTGTTTTTT.

The chain combines TRBV4-3 with TRBJ1-2, with a possible D match to TRBD1 (6 bases). Between the trimmed V and J ends, which lost 2 bases and 8 bases, there was a span of 15 bases. In germline, CDR1 is LGHNA, CDR2 YSLEER. The CDR3 is 14 residues long. This CDR3 reads CASSQRSTGQGYTF. The CDR3 DNA reads as TGCGCCAGCAGCCAACGTTCAACAGGGCAAGGCTACACCTTC.